A few counts support the clone carrying this T cell receptor (beta chain). As yet, its antigen is unknown. The source of the sample is a study of T cells after yellow fever vaccination. Overall study context: The SMART-Seq v4 Ultra Low Input method served to prepare the low-cell-number fractions. Broader study findings: Weaker, the secondary response peaked sooner, at day 5 versus 15. Highly abundant clonotypes carried over from the bulk population could end up in FACS-sorted repertoires as contaminants.

This CDR3 region has 15 residues. Trimming cost V 5 bases and J 2 bases; bases outside gene matches: 6. Per germline, CDR1 LNHNV and CDR2 YYDKDF (reference sequence). A universal primer site and UMIs were added as TCR cDNA was made by 5'RACE template switching. TCRdb re-called the 5' RACE reads through MiXCR, storing one row per CDR3 protein. The sample yields hundreds of thousands of distinct CDR3 sequences, approximately 8% seen once. The sample in question was PBMCs, obtained about 41 days after the first yellow fever vaccination. This TCR came from a man aged 18 to 30 who received the YFV17D yellow fever vaccine. This chain connects TRBV15 to TRBJ2-1; 7 bases fit TRBD1. CDR3 loop: CATSRDRDAYNEQFF. CDR3 coding DNA: TGTGCCACCAGCCGTGACAGGGACGCCTACAATGAGCAGTTCTTC. Using reference TRBV15 and TRBJ2-1 for the parts outside the CDR3, the full variable domain is DAMVIQNPRYQVTQFGKPVTLSCSQTLNHNVMYWYQQKSSQAPKLLFHYYDKDFNNEADTPDNFQSRRPNTSFCFLDIRSPGLGDTAMYLCATSRDRDAYNEQFFGPGTRLTVL.